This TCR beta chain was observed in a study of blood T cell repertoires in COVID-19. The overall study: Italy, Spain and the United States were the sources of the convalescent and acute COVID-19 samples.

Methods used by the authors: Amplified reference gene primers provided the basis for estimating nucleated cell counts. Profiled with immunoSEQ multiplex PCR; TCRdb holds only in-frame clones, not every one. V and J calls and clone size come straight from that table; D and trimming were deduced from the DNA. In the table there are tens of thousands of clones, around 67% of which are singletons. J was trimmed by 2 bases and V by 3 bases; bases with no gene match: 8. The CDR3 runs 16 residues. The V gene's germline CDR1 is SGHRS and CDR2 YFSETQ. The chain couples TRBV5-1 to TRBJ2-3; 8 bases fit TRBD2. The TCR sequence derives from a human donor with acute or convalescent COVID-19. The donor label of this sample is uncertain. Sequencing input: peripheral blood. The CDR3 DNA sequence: TGCGCCAGCAGCTACCGGTCCGGGGGGGCCACAGATACGCAGTATTTT. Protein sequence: CASSYRSGGATDTQYF. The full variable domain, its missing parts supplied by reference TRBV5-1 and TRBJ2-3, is KAGVTQTPRYLIKTRGQQVTLSCSPISGHRSVSWYQQTPGQGLQFLFEYFSETQRNKGNFPGRFSGRQFSNSRSEMNVSTLELGDSALYLCASSYRSGGATDTQYFGPGTRLTVL.